The 23 T cell receptor beta chains listed next were all sequenced from one sample in a study of early T cells in non-severe SARS-CoV-2 infection (dated by TCRdb to the early 2020s). The library was obtained by 5' RACE. The instrument was a NextSeq 500. The public reads were run again by TCRdb, first through fastp at Q25 and then through MiXCR, and only productive beta chains were kept. Merged by CDR3 protein, the rows form single entries marked with the most common genes and DNA. In this sample the table shows some 61,000 distinct CDR3 sequences, 8.7% of which occur a single time. Of the sample, more than 3% is held by the ten largest clones. This specimen was whole blood, taken at baseline. These receptors originate from an adult who was a healthcare worker with PCR-confirmed SARS-CoV-2 infection or an uninfected control (not recorded which).

This clonotype was counted once. This chain uses TRBV3-1 with TRBJ1-3, with D perhaps matching TRBD1 (5 bases). V shed 6 bases and J shed 4 bases, with 13 bases lying between them. The CDR3 length is 14 residues. The germline CDR1 and CDR2 sequences are LGHDT and YNNKEL (reference sequence). Written as DNA, the CDR3 is TGTGCCAGCAGTAGGGGAAGGAGAGGAAACACCATATATTTT. This translates into CASSRGRRGNTIYF.

This clonotype was counted many times. V and J are TRBV5-4 and TRBJ2-7, with TRBD1 matching 11 bases. V dropped 2 bases and J dropped 6; count of bases not matched to a gene: 4. In germline, CDR1 is SGHNT, CDR2 YYREEE (reference sequence). This CDR3 region has 14 residues. The CDR3 reads CASSLIGTGGEQYF. CDR3 nucleotide sequence: TGTGCCAGCAGCTTAATCGGGACAGGGGGCGAGCAGTACTTC.

This clonotype was counted at least ten times. This sequence joins TRBV7-3 and TRBJ2-6; TRBD1 is a possible D gene (5 bases). V was clipped by 5 bases and J by 1 base, with 12 bases between them. The length of the CDR3 is 16 residues. The germline V gene has CDR1 SGHTA and CDR2 FQGTGA. The CDR3 nucleotides read TGTGCCAGCAGCCCCCAGGGCCTTTCTGGGGCCAACGTCCTGACTTTC. Residues: CASSPQGLSGANVLTF.

In its sample, this clonotype was seen a few times. V usage is TRBV11-2 and J usage is TRBJ2-1, with 8 bases identical to TRBD2. The CDR3 extends over 14 amino acids. With 11 bases clipped from V and 4 bases from J, the junction kept 10 bases outside the gene matches. CDR1 SGHAT and CDR2 FQNNGV come from the germline V gene. In nucleotides, the CDR3 is TGTGCCTCCCGCGGGCGGGAGGTGTACAATGAGCAGTTCTTC. This codes for CASRGREVYNEQFF.

This clonotype appeared a few times. The V call is TRBV7-9, the J call TRBJ2-5, with D perhaps TRBD1 or TRBD2 (6 bases each). V was clipped by 8 bases and J by 5 bases, with 21 bases between them. Germline V gene sequence: CDR1 SEHNR, CDR2 FQNEAQ (reference sequence). There are 15 residues in the CDR3. CDR3 residues: CASLPAEGGRETQYF. The DNA for the CDR3 is TGTGCCAGCCTGCCCGCGGAAGGGGGGCGTGAGACCCAGTACTTC.

This sequence joins TRBV9 and TRBJ2-1; 7 bases fit TRBD2. The germline V gene has CDR1 SGDLS and CDR2 YYNGEE. V lost 3 bases, J lost 5 bases, and 14 bases stayed unmatched. This CDR3 is 17 amino acids long. The CDR3 is CASSAWGNAGVDNEQFF. CDR3 sequence (DNA): TGTGCCAGCAGCGCTTGGGGGAATGCGGGAGTCGACAATGAGCAGTTCTTC.

This clonotype was detected only a few times. J is TRBJ2-7 and V is TRBV5-5; D perhaps matches TRBD1 (6 bases). Per the germline V gene, CDR1 is SGHKS and CDR2 is YYEKEE (reference sequence). V shed 3 bases and J shed 4 bases, with 8 bases lying between them. The CDR3 has 12 amino acids. The DNA of the CDR3 is TGTGCCAGCAGCTGGACAGTTTACGAGCAGTACTTC. Encoded protein: CASSWTVYEQYF.

This clonotype was seen more than once but under ten times. The CDR3, as DNA: TGTGCAAGTCGCTTGTCCCCCGGAGCGGGGACCCACAATGAGCAGTTCTTC. Its translation is CASRLSPGAGTHNEQFF. This chain connects TRBV12-2 to TRBJ2-1; TRBD2 reflects the table's D call only, with no check against the DNA. TRBV12-2 is reported as a pseudogene. This CDR3 region has 17 residues.

There are a few counts of this clonotype. The rearrangement uses TRBV9 and TRBJ2-1, with 10 bases fitting TRBD2. This CDR3 contains 20 residues. The junction had 19 bases not matched to a gene; V was cut back by 7 bases and J by 0 bases. Germline V lookup: CDR1 SGDLS, CDR2 YYNGEE. CDR3 in amino acids: CASGRPHELAGRCSYNEQFF. The CDR3 bases are TGTGCCAGCGGACGGCCCCACGAACTAGCGGGACGATGCTCCTACAATGAGCAGTTCTTC. The full variable domain, with the rest looked up from reference TRBV9 and TRBJ2-1, is DSGVTQTPKHLITATGQRVTLRCSPRSGDLSVYWYQQSLDQGLQFLIQYYNGEERAKGNILERFSAQQFPDLHSELNLSSLELGDSALYFCASGRPHELAGRCSYNEQFFGPGTRLTVL.

The chain joins TRBV7-8 to TRBJ2-1, with D perhaps matching TRBD1 (5 bases). V gave up 1 base and J gave up 3 bases, with 10 bases separating them. The CDR3 contains 15 residues. The germline CDR1 and CDR2 sequences are SGHVS and FQNEAQ. The CDR3 spells CASSLGRANYNEQFF. CDR3 DNA: TGTGCCAGCAGCTTAGGCAGGGCGAACTACAATGAGCAGTTCTTC.

This clonotype occurred a few times. V gene TRBV18 combines with J gene TRBJ2-7, with 8 bases fitting TRBD1. The ends lost 2 bases at V and 5 bases at J; junction bases unmatched: 5. There are 14 residues in the CDR3. The germline V gene encodes CDR1 KGHSH and CDR2 LQKENI. Written as DNA, the CDR3 is TGTGCCAGCTCACCAATCCGACAGGGGAACGAGCAGTACTTC. It is translated as CASSPIRQGNEQYF.

This clonotype came up many times. The chain is built from TRBV7-9 and TRBJ2-1; D is perhaps TRBD1 (5 bases). CDR1 is SEHNR and CDR2 is FQNEAQ in the germline V gene (reference sequence). The V end was cut by 5 bases, the J end by 4 bases, with 15 bases between. This CDR3 is 15 amino acids long. The CDR3 DNA reads as TGTGCCAGCAGCCCCATGGGGCAGGGTTACAATGAGCAGTTCTTC. Translation: CASSPMGQGYNEQFF.

In its sample, this clonotype was seen many times. The chain couples TRBV11-2 to TRBJ1-2; D gene unclear. Germline CDR1 reads SGHAT; CDR2 reads FQNNGV. This CDR3 spans 12 amino acids. V was clipped by 4 bases and J by 4 bases, with 7 bases between them. The CDR3 DNA is TGTGCCAGCAGCTCATATTCCTATGGCTACACCTTC. Protein sequence: CASSSYSYGYTF.

Ten or more counts support this clonotype. The chain links TRBV5-5 to TRBJ2-5; 11 nucleotides match TRBD2. Germline trimming cut 2 bases from V and 4 bases from J; bases unmatched to any gene: 7. CDR1 is SGHKS, CDR2 YYEKEE, per germline (reference sequence). The CDR3 is 16 amino acids. The CDR3 loop reads CASSFVLAGVGETQYF. CDR3 sequence (DNA): TGTGCCAGCAGCTTCGTACTAGCGGGAGTTGGAGAGACCCAGTACTTC.

This clonotype came up many times. The chain employs TRBV12-3 or TRBV12-4 and TRBJ2-1; D unresolved. This CDR3 region has 10 residues. Trimming stripped 5 bases from V and 8 bases from J, with 4 bases between. CDR3 coding DNA: TGTGCCAGCAGTACCTATGAGCAGTTCTTC. Its translation is CASSTYEQFF.

The chain carries TRBV27 and TRBJ2-7; D perhaps matches TRBD2 (6 bases). Germline-derived CDR1 and CDR2 are MNHEY and SMNVEV (reference sequence). This CDR3 has 13 residues. V lost 5 bases, J lost 4 bases, and 12 bases lay in between. CDR3 amino acids: CASSVQGGYEQYF. In nucleotides, the CDR3 is TGTGCCAGCAGTGTCCAAGGAGGGTACGAGCAGTACTTC.

This clonotype showed up many times. The chain has TRBV25-1 and TRBJ2-7, with a possible D match to TRBD2 (6 bases). Between the trimmed V and J ends, which lost 2 bases and 7 bases, there was a span of 12 bases. The CDR3 covers 13 residues. CDR1 MGHDK and CDR2 SYGVNS come from the germline V gene. The CDR3 nucleotides read TGTGCCAGCAGTGAACGTCCGGGGAGGGAGCAGTACTTC. This gives the protein CASSERPGREQYF.

The chain is built from TRBV19 and TRBJ1-5; D call uncertain. Germline CDR1 is LNHDA and CDR2 is SQIVND (reference sequence). V lost 2 bases and J 7 bases, leaving 6 bases between the germline ends. The CDR3 loop spans 12 amino acids. CDR3 nucleotide sequence: TGTGCCAGTAGTATATTCGGACAGCCCCAGCATTTT. Amino acid sequence: CASSIFGQPQHF.

CDR3 loop: CASSPGSGRSTDTQYF. CDR3 in DNA: TGCGCCAGCAGCCCCGGGAGCGGGAGGAGCACAGATACGCAGTATTTT. This chain links TRBV5-1 with TRBJ2-3, with TRBD2 matching over 9 bases. The CDR3 covers 16 residues. Germline V lookup: CDR1 SGHRS, CDR2 YFSETQ. V lost 4 bases and J lost 0; bases outside the gene matches: 6.

This clonotype was found a few times. The chain joins TRBV21-1 to TRBJ2-7; TRBD1, the table's D call, lacks a check against the DNA. TRBV21-1 has pseudogene status. This CDR3 region has 15 residues. As DNA, the CDR3 is TGTGCCAGCAGCAAGCAGGACAGAACGACCTACGAGCAGTACTTC. Protein product: CASSKQDRTTYEQYF.

The chain joins TRBV12-3 or TRBV12-4 to TRBJ2-3; D possibly uses TRBD1 or TRBD2 (5 bases each). CDR3 size: 14 residues. The V end lost 11 bases, the J end lost 3 bases, and 18 bases lay between the germline ends. The CDR3 is CASLHGAKTDTQYF. The CDR3 DNA reads as TGTGCCTCCCTTCACGGGGCGAAAACAGATACGCAGTATTTT.

This clonotype has a handful of counts. The chain employs TRBV11-2 and TRBJ2-7, with TRBD1 matching over 7 bases. J was trimmed by 2 bases and V by 5 bases; bases with no gene match: 6. The CDR3 spans 14 residues. Germline CDR1 reads SGHAT; CDR2 reads FQNNGV. CDR3 DNA sequence: TGTGCCAGCAGCGAACTCAGGGGGACCTACGAGCAGTACTTC. This gives the protein CASSELRGTYEQYF.

This clonotype was counted a few times. The V call is TRBV5-5, the J call TRBJ1-1; D unclear. CDR1 is SGHKS, CDR2 YYEKEE, per germline (reference sequence). CDR3 length equals 16 residues. Trimming took off 5 bases at V and 0 bases at J, with 17 bases between the two ends. CDR3 nucleotides: TGTGCCAGCAGTACGATCTTTGGCGATATGAACACTGAAGCTTTCTTT. It specifies CASSTIFGDMNTEAFF.